This T cell receptor beta chain was recovered during a study of blood T cell repertoires in COVID-19. Background on the study: Specimens from acute and convalescent COVID-19 originated in the United States, Italy and Spain.

This table comes from immunoSEQ multiplex PCR, and its TCRdb copy is limited to in-frame clones, with some not included. This table holds 250,000 to 300,000 clones, roughly nine tenths found once. The CDR3 runs to 14 residues. In germline, CDR1 is SEHNR, CDR2 FQNEAQ (reference sequence). The ends lost 2 bases at V and 5 bases at J; junction bases unmatched: 5. The chain has TRBV7-9 and TRBJ1-2; 7 bases agree with TRBD1. The sequence was obtained from a man between 18 and 29 years old with active or convalescent COVID-19. The source material was peripheral blood. CDR3 coding DNA: TGTGCCAGCAGCTTACCGGGACAGCATTATGGCTACACCTTC. The encoded protein is CASSLPGQHYGYTF.